Given below is one TCR beta chain in context. In its sample, this clonotype was seen many times. The target of this receptor is not known. One base away there is no much larger clone; base qualities are not given. The data derive from a study of T-cell reconstitution after alpha-beta-depleted transplantation in children (TCRdb year 2016). Regarding the study in general: T-cell immune reconstitution after TCRalphabeta/CD19-depleted allogeneic hematopoietic cell transplantation in children was quantitatively tracked in the study by means of TCR repertoire profiling.

Libraries were made using PCR. The run used an Illumina HiSeq 2500. TCR libraries were prepared with molecular barcoding, using unique molecular identifiers to normalize TCRbeta repertoire quantification. TCRdb handled the public reads itself, with Q25 trimming in fastp and clone calling in MiXCR, and kept productive beta chains. A single entry per CDR3 protein holds the most common genes and DNA from its merged rows. The sample table records 150,000 to 200,000 distinct CDR3 sequences; roughly 7.5% of these occur just once. The ten largest clones represent roughly 3% of the sample. This clonotype was obtained from a human donor who donated a stem cell graft to a child with Wiskott-Aldrich syndrome. The specimen comprised PBMCs from the stem cell graft donor, sampled from the stem cell graft.

This receptor has the CDR3 CASSYSRGLENEQFF. The DNA sequence follows: TGTGCCAGCAGTTACTCGAGGGGACTAGAAAATGAGCAGTTCTTC. Recombination connected TRBV6-5 to TRBJ2-1; the central 8 bases match TRBD2. CDR1 MNHEY and CDR2 SVGAGI are derived from the germline V gene. V is cut back by 0 bases and J by 7 bases, with 5 bases in the junction unmatched. The CDR3 sequence holds 15 residues, the cysteine and phenylalanine included. Only CDR3 DNA is held: 45 bases, read in frame from base 1.